Presented here are 12 T cell receptor beta chains from one specimen sequenced in a study of graft-versus-host responses after intestinal transplantation (dated by TCRdb to about 2021). Intraepithelial and lamina propria lymphocytes were isolated from graft specimens using dithiothreitol, EDTA incubations and collagenase D digestion. Libraries were constructed by the immunoSEQ multiplex PCR assay. TCRdb stores this immuneACCESS table with in-frame sequences only. Part of the clones is absent; in the studies checked, under half of the shortfall reflects unresolved V genes, and no reason is known for the rest. Within this sample are nearly 30,000 clones, with 80% to 85% of them counted one time only. Clones ranked in the top ten supply just over 3% of the sample. The sample in question was ileum tissue, obtained 98 days after intestinal transplantation. The source of these receptors is a human patient who received an intestinal transplant, so some T cells may come from the graft donor.

The chain recombines TRBV18 with TRBJ1-1; TRBD1 matches 7 bases. V lost 8 bases, J lost 1 base, and 10 bases stayed unmatched. The V gene's germline CDR1 is KGHSH and CDR2 LQKENI. The CDR3 has 15 amino acids. The DNA of the CDR3 is TGTGCCAGCACTCAAAATCACAGGGGGAACACTGAAGCTTTCTTT. Protein: CASTQNHRGNTEAFF. Using reference TRBV18 and TRBJ1-1 for the parts outside the CDR3, the full variable domain is NAGVMQNPRHLVRRRGQEARLRCSPMKGHSHVYWYRQLPEEGLKFMVYLQKENIIDESGMPKERFSAEFPKEGPSILRIQQVVRGDSAAYFCASTQNHRGNTEAFFGQGTRLTVV.

This clone has just a few counts. Other nucleotide sequences in the sample specify the same CDR3. V is TRBV19 and J is TRBJ2-7; TRBD2 matches at 8 bases. The junction had 11 bases not matched to a gene; V was cut back by 11 bases and J by 2 bases. The germline CDR1 and CDR2 sequences are LNHDA and SQIVND (reference sequence). CDR3 length: 14 residues. The CDR3 here is CASSPGGVAYEQYF. The CDR3 nucleotides are TGTGCCTCCTCCCCCGGGGGGGTAGCCTACGAGCAGTACTTC. Combining the CDR3 with reference TRBV19 and TRBJ2-7 gives the whole variable domain DGGITQSPKYLFRKEGQNVTLSCEQNLNHDAMYWYRQDPGQGLRLIYYSQIVNDFQKGDIAEGYSVSREKKESFPLTVTSAQKNPTAFYLCASSPGGVAYEQYFGPGTRLTVT.

This chain joins TRBV5-1 and TRBJ1-6; D is undetermined. This CDR3 has 14 residues. Germline CDR1 is SGHRS and CDR2 is YFSETQ. V was cut by 2 bases and J by 5 bases, with 8 bases left in between. For the CDR3, the DNA is TGCGCCAGCAGCTTCTCCAGGAATAATTCACCCCTCCACTTT. Encoded protein: CASSFSRNNSPLHF.

The rearrangement links TRBV4-1 to TRBJ2-3; TRBD2 aligns across 9 bases. In germline, CDR1 is MGHRA, CDR2 YSYEKL. This CDR3 is built from 15 residues. The V and J ends lost 1 base and 6 bases, in that order; junction bases with no gene match: 5. The CDR3 loop reads CASSQGSGGMDTQYF. DNA for the CDR3: TGCGCCAGCAGCCAAGGTAGCGGGGGAATGGATACGCAGTATTTT.

V is TRBV7-8 and J is TRBJ2-7; D not certain. The germline CDR1 and CDR2 sequences are SGHVS and FQNEAQ. V lost 3 bases to trimming and J lost 0 bases, with 9 bases between them. The CDR3 covers 14 residues. CDR3 nucleotide sequence: TGTGCCAGCAGCTTTGGTAGGGACTCCTACGAGCAGTACTTC. The encoded protein is CASSFGRDSYEQYF.

This chain uses TRBV7-8 with TRBJ2-1; TRBD2 agrees at 8 bases. V dropped 3 bases and J dropped 6; count of bases not matched to a gene: 10. The CDR3 sequence is 16 residues long. Per the germline V gene, CDR1 is SGHVS and CDR2 is FQNEAQ. CDR3 protein: CASSFLLADSLNEQFF. Written as DNA, the CDR3 is TGTGCCAGCAGCTTCTTACTAGCGGACTCACTCAATGAGCAGTTCTTC.

V is TRBV19 and J is TRBJ1-5; TRBD1 matches 9 bases. Unmatched junction bases numbered 5, after V lost 5 bases and J lost 3 bases. This CDR3 has 15 residues. Germline-derived CDR1 and CDR2 are LNHDA and SQIVND (reference sequence). This CDR3 is CASSRRTGVNQPQHF. The DNA of the CDR3 is TGTGCCAGTAGTCGACGGACAGGGGTCAATCAGCCCCAGCATTTT.

The chain carries TRBV25-1 and TRBJ2-7; 7 bases map to TRBD2. Losses at the gene ends were 4 bases for V and 5 bases for J; bases not matched to a gene: 8. This CDR3 has 14 residues. CDR1 and CDR2 from the germline V gene are MGHDK and SYGVNS. CDR3 protein: CASSASRGVHEQYF. DNA for the CDR3: TGTGCCAGCAGTGCCAGCCGGGGGGTCCACGAGCAGTACTTC.

The chain has TRBV19 and TRBJ1-5; no clear D gene. From germline, CDR1 is LNHDA and CDR2 SQIVND (reference sequence). The V gene lost 9 bases and the J gene lost 0 bases, with 9 bases spanning the gap. The CDR3 has 13 residues. CDR3 sequence: CASRMDSNQPQHF. The CDR3 DNA follows: TGTGCCAGCCGCATGGATAGCAATCAGCCCCAGCATTTT.

The chain is built from TRBV10-3 and TRBJ1-1; tentatively, D is TRBD1 (5 bases). Germline V CDR1 and CDR2: ENHRY, SYGVKD. V lost 6 bases, J lost 2 bases, and 16 bases lay in between. This CDR3 region has 15 residues. CDR3: CAISVSARGNTEAFF. The CDR3 DNA sequence: TGTGCCATCAGCGTAAGTGCGAGGGGAAACACTGAAGCTTTCTTT.

This clone was detected once. The rearrangement links TRBV10-2 to TRBJ1-6; TRBD1 might be the D (6 bases). This CDR3 region has 16 residues. Germline CDR1 WSHSY, CDR2 SAAADI. Trimming stripped 10 bases from V and 8 bases from J, with 24 bases between. CDR3 in DNA: TGCGCCACCTTCCGAAGCCTATACAGGGAGGATTCACCCCTCCACTTT. Its translation: CATFRSLYREDSPLHF.

This clone was observed a handful of times. J is TRBJ2-7 and V is TRBV7-2; tentatively, D is TRBD2 (5 bases). The germline V gene has CDR1 SGHTA and CDR2 FQGNSA. CDR3 size: 14 residues. Trimming removed 3 bases from V and 2 bases from J, with 11 bases in between. CDR3 in DNA: TGTGCCAGCAGCTTCACGGGGTCAGCCTACGAGCAGTACTTC. It yields the protein CASSFTGSAYEQYF.